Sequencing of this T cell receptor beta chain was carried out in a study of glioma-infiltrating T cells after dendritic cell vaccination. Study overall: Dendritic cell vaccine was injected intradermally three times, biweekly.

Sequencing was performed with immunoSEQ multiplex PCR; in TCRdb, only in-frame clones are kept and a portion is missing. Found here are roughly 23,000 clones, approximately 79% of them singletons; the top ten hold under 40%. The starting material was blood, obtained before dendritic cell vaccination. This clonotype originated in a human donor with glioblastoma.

CDR3 loop: CASSQTSGRRFGELFF. DNA for the CDR3: TGTGCCAGCAGCCAGACTAGCGGGAGGAGGTTCGGGGAGCTGTTTTTT. The chain carries TRBV7-3 and TRBJ2-2; 13 bases are shared with TRBD2. Germline assignment: CDR1 SGHTA and CDR2 FQGTGA. This CDR3 has 16 residues. After removal of 5 bases from V and 7 bases from J, the junction contained 7 bases not matched to a gene.